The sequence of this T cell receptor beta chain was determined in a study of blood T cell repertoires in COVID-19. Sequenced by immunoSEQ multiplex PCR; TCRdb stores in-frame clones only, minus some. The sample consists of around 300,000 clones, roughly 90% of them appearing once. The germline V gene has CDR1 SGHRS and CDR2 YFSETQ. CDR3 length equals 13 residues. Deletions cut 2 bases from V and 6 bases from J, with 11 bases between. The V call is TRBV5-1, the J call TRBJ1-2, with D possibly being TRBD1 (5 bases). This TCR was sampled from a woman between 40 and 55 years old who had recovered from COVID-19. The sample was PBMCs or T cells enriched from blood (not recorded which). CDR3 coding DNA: TGCGCCAGCAGCTTAGGAGACAGAGATGGCTACACCTTC. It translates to CASSLGDRDGYTF. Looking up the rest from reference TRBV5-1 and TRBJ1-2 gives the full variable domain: KAGVTQTPRYLIKTRGQQVTLSCSPISGHRSVSWYQQTPGQGLQFLFEYFSETQRNKGNFPGRFSGRQFSNSRSEMNVSTLELGDSALYLCASSLGDRDGYTFGSGTRLTVV.